These 18 T cell receptor beta chains originate from one sample sequenced in a study of OX40 agonist ivuxolimab in advanced cancers. Here immunoSEQ multiplex PCR was the method, and the copy in TCRdb shows in-frame clones only, minus some. The sample records 50,000 to 75,000 clones, 82% being singletons. The source was CD4+ or CD8+ T cells sorted from blood, collected in a trial of the OX40 agonist ivuxolimab. Source of these receptors: an adult with an advanced solid tumor such as melanoma, head and neck, liver or kidney cancer.

This clone has a single count. At one end the junction does not follow the germline gene, possibly because of a read error. The V and J genes are TRBV5-1 and TRBJ1-4; D gene ambiguous. This CDR3 is 14 amino acids long. CDR1 is SGHRS and CDR2 is YFSETQ in the germline V gene. The CDR3 nucleotides read TGCGCCAGCAGCTTGTCGGGAGGGCAAGACGGACCTATTTTT. Amino acids: CASSLSGGQDGPIF.

The V and J genes are TRBV11-2 and TRBJ2-3; D is undetermined. Germline lookup yields CDR1 SGHAT and CDR2 FQNNGV. This CDR3 has 17 residues. V was pared by 2 bases and J by 4 bases, with 19 bases between. The CDR3 nucleotides read TGTGCCAGCAGCTTAAGTCCGCAGGCAGGTCAGGCAGATACGCAGTATTTT. This gives the protein CASSLSPQAGQADTQYF.

The chain is built from TRBV7-2 and TRBJ1-1; D is unresolved. The germline V gene has CDR1 SGHTA and CDR2 FQGNSA. CDR3 length equals 16 residues. V was trimmed by 1 base and J by 6 bases, leaving 18 bases between them. The CDR3 DNA sequence: TGTGCCAGCAGCTTAGTAGAGGCTTTCGCCCGGCCTGAAGCTTTCTTT. Translated, it gives CASSLVEAFARPEAFF.

Comments on this clone: A junction boundary mismatches the germline segment, possibly from a read error. The chain employs TRBV5-1 and TRBJ2-7, with D possibly TRBD2 on 5 matching bases. Germline CDR1 is SGHRS and CDR2 is YFSETQ. There are 14 residues in the CDR3. CDR3 nucleotide sequence: TGCACCAGCAGCTTTAGGACCGGGGCCTACGAGCAGTACTTC. Protein product: CTSSFRTGAYEQYF.

This rearrangement joins TRBV4-1 to TRBJ2-4; D uncertain. This CDR3 contains 16 residues. Trimming removed 4 bases from V and 0 bases from J, with 13 bases in between. Germline CDR1 is MGHRA and CDR2 is YSYEKL. CDR3 coding DNA: TGCGCCAGCAGCCCCCCTGACAAGCTAGCCAAAAACATTCAGTACTTC. Protein sequence: CASSPPDKLAKNIQYF.

CDR3 DNA: TGTGCCTGGAGTGTAAAAGGTGGCAATCAGCCCCAGCATTTT. Protein sequence: CAWSVKGGNQPQHF. The chain couples TRBV30 to TRBJ1-5; D call uncertain. The CDR3 length is 14 residues. V was shortened by 0 bases and J by 2 bases, with 8 bases between the two germline ends. Germline V gene data show CDR1 as GTSNPN and CDR2 as SVGIG (reference sequence).

Written as DNA, the CDR3 is TGTGCCAGCAGCCGCGCTAAGACAGGGGTCGGCACCGGGGAGCTGTTTTTT. It yields the protein CASSRAKTGVGTGELFF. The V gene is TRBV7-3, the J gene TRBJ2-2, with 8 positions matching TRBD1. The germline CDR1 and CDR2 sequences are SGHTA and FQGTGA. V lost 5 bases and J lost 4; bases outside the gene matches: 12. The CDR3 covers 17 residues.

The chain couples TRBV4-1 to TRBJ1-5; D is unresolved. The germline V gene encodes CDR1 MGHRA and CDR2 YSYEKL. V was trimmed by 2 bases and J by 4 bases, leaving 12 bases between them. This CDR3 is built from 15 residues. For the CDR3, the DNA is TGCGCCAGCAGCCAAAGCTCGGCTAAAAATCAGCCCCAGCATTTT. It specifies CASSQSSAKNQPQHF.

The chain recombines TRBV7-2 with TRBJ2-5, with 8 bases lining up with TRBD1. The CDR3 is 14 residues long. V dropped 5 bases and J dropped 5; count of bases not matched to a gene: 7. Germline lookup yields CDR1 SGHTA and CDR2 FQGNSA. CDR3 residues: CASSAQGGSETQYF. DNA for the CDR3: TGTGCCAGCAGCGCACAGGGGGGCAGTGAGACCCAGTACTTC.

V is TRBV5-8 and J is TRBJ1-6; perhaps TRBD1 as D (5 bases). With 4 bases removed from V and 7 bases from J, the gap between germline ends came to 15 bases. CDR1 and CDR2 from the germline V gene are SGHTS and YDEGEE. The CDR3 has 15 residues. CDR3 loop: CASSTSGTANSPLHF. The DNA of the CDR3 is TGTGCCAGCAGCACCTCCGGGACTGCGAATTCACCCCTCCACTTT.

This clone has just one count. This chain joins TRBV30 and TRBJ2-1; TRBD2 agrees at 8 bases. Germline loops: CDR1 GTSNPN, CDR2 SVGIG (reference sequence). CDR3 size: 14 residues. V lost 5 bases, J lost 4 bases, and 7 bases stayed unmatched. The CDR3 DNA follows: TGTGCCTGGGGTTCCAAGCGGGGGTACAATGAGCAGTTCTTC. Protein: CAWGSKRGYNEQFF.

The chain joins TRBV13 to TRBJ2-1; the match to TRBD2 covers 10 bases. V gave up 2 bases and J gave up 8 bases; unmatched junction bases: 15. The CDR3 extends over 18 amino acids. Germline assignment: CDR1 PRHDT and CDR2 FYEKMQ (reference sequence). The DNA for the CDR3 is TGTGCCAGCAGCTTACCCCTTATAGGTCTAGCGGGAGTCTATGAGCAGTTCTTC. Translating gives CASSLPLIGLAGVYEQFF.

The rearrangement uses TRBV6-5 and TRBJ2-7; no clear D gene. Germline CDR1 reads MNHEY; CDR2 reads SVGAGI. The CDR3 loop spans 12 amino acids. V gave up 6 bases and J gave up 6 bases, with 12 bases separating them. This CDR3 is CASSSGRFEQYF. As DNA, the CDR3 is TGTGCCAGCAGCTCTGGTCGGTTCGAGCAGTACTTC.

The chain has TRBV28 and TRBJ1-2, with D unresolved. There are 11 residues in the CDR3. The germline V gene encodes CDR1 MDHEN and CDR2 SYDVKM. V was clipped by 8 bases and J by 6 bases, with 10 bases between them. This chain's CDR3 is CASGRFDGYTF. For the CDR3, the DNA is TGTGCCAGCGGGCGATTCGATGGCTACACCTTC.

This clone appeared once. This rearrangement joins TRBV6-6 to TRBJ2-5, with D perhaps being TRBD1 or TRBD2 (5 bases each). Between the trimmed V and J ends, which lost 5 bases and 1 base, there was a span of 11 bases. Germline lookup yields CDR1 MNHNY and CDR2 SVGAGI (reference sequence). The CDR3 is 14 amino acids. The CDR3 coding sequence is TGTGCCAGCAGTCTCGGGACCAGCCAAGAGACCCAGTACTTC. It translates to CASSLGTSQETQYF.

V and J are TRBV6-5 and TRBJ2-7; TRBD2 matches 10 bases. Trimming at V came to 5 bases and at J to 1 base, leaving 2 bases not matched to a gene. The length of the CDR3 is 14 residues. The germline V gene encodes CDR1 MNHEY and CDR2 SVGAGI. CDR3 amino acids: CASSRSGGSYEQYF. The CDR3 DNA follows: TGTGCCAGCAGTCGTAGCGGGGGGTCCTACGAGCAGTACTTC.

This chain links TRBV6-1 with TRBJ1-2; no firm D call. The CDR3 sequence is 12 residues long. The V gene lost 2 bases and the J gene lost 2 bases, with 3 bases spanning the gap. Germline V gives CDR1 MNHNS, CDR2 SASEGT. CDR3 amino acids: CASSERNYGYTF. The CDR3 DNA is TGTGCCAGCAGTGAACGGAACTATGGCTACACCTTC.

The sample holds one count of this clone. The V call is TRBV5-1, the J call TRBJ2-5, with 7 bases matching TRBD2. J lost 5 bases, V lost 2 bases, and 3 bases had no gene match. From germline, CDR1 is SGHRS and CDR2 YFSETQ. CDR3 length: 13 residues. The CDR3 nucleotides read TGCGCCAGCAGCTTTAGCGGGTCGGAGACCCAGTACTTC. It specifies CASSFSGSETQYF.